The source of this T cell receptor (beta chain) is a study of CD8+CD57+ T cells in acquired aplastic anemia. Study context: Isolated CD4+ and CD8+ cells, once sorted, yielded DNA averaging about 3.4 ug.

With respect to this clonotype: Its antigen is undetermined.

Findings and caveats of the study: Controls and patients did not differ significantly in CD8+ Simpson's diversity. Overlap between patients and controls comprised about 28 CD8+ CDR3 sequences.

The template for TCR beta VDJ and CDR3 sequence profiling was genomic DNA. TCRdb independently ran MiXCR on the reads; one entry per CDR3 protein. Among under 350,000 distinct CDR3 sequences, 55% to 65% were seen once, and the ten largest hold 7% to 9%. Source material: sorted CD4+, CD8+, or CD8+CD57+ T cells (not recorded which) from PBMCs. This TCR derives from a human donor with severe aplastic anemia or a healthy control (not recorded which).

The CDR3 is CASSPQGVRNTIYF. DNA of the CDR3: TGTGCCAGCAGCCCCCAGGGGGTTCGAAACACCATATATTTT. This chain joins TRBV7-2 and TRBJ1-3, with TRBD1 identical over 7 bases. V shed 5 bases and J 5 bases; nucleotides not matched to a gene: 6. The CDR3 covers 14 residues. Germline V gene lookup returns CDR1 SGHTA and CDR2 FQGNSA.